This T cell receptor beta chain was sequenced in a study of control samples from healthy donors and cancer patients. With V trimmed by 0 bases and J by 5 bases, 10 bases remained unmatched. The CDR3 extends over 16 amino acids. Germline CDR1 is SGHNT and CDR2 is YYREEE (reference sequence). Assay: immunoSEQ multiplex PCR; the TCRdb copy retains only in-frame clones and omits some. This repertoire shows about 130,000 clones, about 92% found once; its top ten account for around 2.1%. Points on this clone: Other DNA variants within this sample encode the same CDR3.

The chain is built from TRBV5-4 and TRBJ1-2; 7 nucleotides agree with TRBD1. The clonotype comes from a woman aged 45-60 years in good health. The sequencing input was blood. CDR3 loop: CASSLAGSGGLYGYTF. CDR3 nucleotides: TGTGCCAGCAGCTTGGCCGGGTCAGGGGGGCTTTATGGCTACACCTTC. Using reference TRBV5-4 and TRBJ1-2 for the parts outside the CDR3, the full variable domain is ETGVTQSPTHLIKTRGQQVTLRCSSQSGHNTVSWYQQALGQGPQFIFQYYREEENGRGNFPPRFSGLQFPNYSSELNVNALELDDSALYLCASSLAGSGGLYGYTFGSGTRLTVV.